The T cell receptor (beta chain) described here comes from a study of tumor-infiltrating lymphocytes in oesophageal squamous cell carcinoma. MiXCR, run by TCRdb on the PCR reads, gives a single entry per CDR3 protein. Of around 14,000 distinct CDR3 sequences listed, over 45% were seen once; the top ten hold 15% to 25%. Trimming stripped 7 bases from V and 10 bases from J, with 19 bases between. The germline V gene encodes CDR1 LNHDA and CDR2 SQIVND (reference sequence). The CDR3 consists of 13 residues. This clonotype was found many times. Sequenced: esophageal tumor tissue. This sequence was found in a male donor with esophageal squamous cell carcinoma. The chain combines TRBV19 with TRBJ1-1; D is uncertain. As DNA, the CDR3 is TGTGCCAGTAAGCCTGAAGCTGGATTTGCAGCTTTCTTT. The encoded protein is CASKPEAGFAAFF.